The 9 T cell receptor beta chains presented below share a single source sample, sequenced in a study of T cell responses to AZD1222 COVID-19 vaccine. Sequencing used immunoSEQ multiplex PCR; TCRdb keeps in-frame clones, though not all of them. Here the sample spans 100,000 to 150,000 clones, about nine tenths being singletons. This specimen consisted of peripheral blood, obtained on day 0 of AZD1222 vaccination. The source of these receptors is an adult in good health.

Only one count was recorded for this clone. This rearrangement joins TRBV29-1 to TRBJ2-6, with D unresolved. Trimming removed 4 bases from V and 0 bases from J, with 4 bases in between. The CDR3 has 13 amino acids. Germline CDR1 is SQVTM and CDR2 is ANQGSEA. As DNA, the CDR3 is TGCAGCGTTGCTTTCTCTGGGGCCAACGTCCTGACTTTC. Protein product: CSVAFSGANVLTF.

The chain carries TRBV9 and TRBJ2-3, with 9 bases identical to TRBD2. Germline V gives CDR1 SGDLS, CDR2 YYNGEE. The length of the CDR3 is 17 residues. Trimming removed 3 bases from V and 5 bases from J; junction bases left unmatched: 13. The CDR3 bases are TGTGCCAGCAGCGCGCCGATCGCGGGGGGGCCGAAAGATACGCAGTATTTT. As protein: CASSAPIAGGPKDTQYF. Drawing the rest from reference TRBV9 and TRBJ2-3, the complete variable domain is DSGVTQTPKHLITATGQRVTLRCSPRSGDLSVYWYQQSLDQGLQFLIQYYNGEERAKGNILERFSAQQFPDLHSELNLSSLELGDSALYFCASSAPIAGGPKDTQYFGPGTRLTVL.

This clone appeared a single time. The chain couples TRBV7-9 to TRBJ2-7; 9 nucleotides align to TRBD1. Per the germline V gene, CDR1 is SEHNR and CDR2 is FQNEAQ (reference sequence). There are 13 residues in the CDR3. V gave up 6 bases and J gave up 5 bases; unmatched junction bases: 5. The CDR3, as DNA: TGTGCCAGCAGTGTTGGGACAGGGCACGAGCAGTACTTC. This codes for CASSVGTGHEQYF.

A single count supports this clone. The genes are TRBV14 and TRBJ2-3; TRBD2 is a possible D gene (6 bases). Trimming cost V 4 bases and J 4 bases, with 15 bases left between them. CDR3 size: 15 residues. In germline, CDR1 is SGHDN, CDR2 FVKESK. The CDR3 reads CASSLRLASPDTQYF. The CDR3 nucleotides are TGTGCCAGCAGCCTCCGGCTAGCGTCCCCAGATACGCAGTATTTT.

J is TRBJ1-4 and V is TRBV4-2; no reliable D call. CDR1 and CDR2 (germline): LGHNA, YNFKEQ. The length of the CDR3 is 14 residues. V lost 0 bases and J lost 3, with 5 bases in between. The CDR3 sequence: CASSQDSANEKLFF. The DNA for the CDR3 is TGTGCCAGCAGCCAAGACAGTGCTAATGAAAAACTGTTTTTT.

This rearrangement joins TRBV29-1 to TRBJ2-7; a weak D match, TRBD1 (6 bases). CDR3 length: 12 amino acids. Looked up from germline, CDR1 is SQVTM and CDR2 is ANQGSEA. Trimming took off 6 bases at V and 3 bases at J, with 12 bases between the two ends. The CDR3 reads CSVKTGSYEQYF. The CDR3 coding sequence is TGCAGCGTGAAGACAGGTAGCTACGAGCAGTACTTC.

J is TRBJ2-5 and V is TRBV5-4, with D uncertain. There are 15 residues in the CDR3. Germline V lookup: CDR1 SGHNT, CDR2 YYREEE (reference sequence). V lost 3 bases to trimming and J lost 2 bases, with 14 bases between them. DNA of the CDR3: TGTGCCAGCAGCTCCATGAGTTCGTCGCAAGAGACCCAGTACTTC. Its protein is CASSSMSSSQETQYF.

This clone appeared once. The rearrangement joins TRBV6-5 to TRBJ2-6; no definite D call. Germline V gene sequence: CDR1 MNHEY, CDR2 SVGAGI. The CDR3 is 13 amino acids. The germline V and J ends were trimmed by 3 bases and 3 bases, with 3 bases remaining between them. The CDR3, as DNA: TGTGCCAGCAGTTATTTTGGGGCCAACGTCCTGACTTTC. Translating it yields CASSYFGANVLTF.

The V and J genes are TRBV7-9 and TRBJ2-5, with TRBD1 identical over 7 bases. The ends lost 7 bases at V and 7 bases at J; junction bases unmatched: 15. The CDR3 has 15 amino acids. The germline CDR1 and CDR2 sequences are SEHNR and FQNEAQ (reference sequence). The CDR3 nucleotides are TGTGCCAGCACCACAGTGGGCCAGGGGGTTGGGACCCAGTACTTC. It is translated as CASTTVGQGVGTQYF. Using reference TRBV7-9 and TRBJ2-5 for the parts outside the CDR3, the full variable domain is DTGVSQNPRHKITKRGQNVTFRCDPISEHNRLYWYRQTLGQGPEFLTYFQNEAQLEKSRLLSDRFSAERPKGSFSTLEIQRTEQGDSAMYLCASTTVGQGVGTQYFGPGTRLLVL.